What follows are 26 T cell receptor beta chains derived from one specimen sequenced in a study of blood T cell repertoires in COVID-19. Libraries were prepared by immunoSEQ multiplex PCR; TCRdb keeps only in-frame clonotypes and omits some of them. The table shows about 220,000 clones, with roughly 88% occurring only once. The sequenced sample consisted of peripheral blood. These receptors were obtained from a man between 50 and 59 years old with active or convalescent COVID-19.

The CDR3 DNA sequence: TGTGCCAGCAGCTTAGGGTCAGTTTCATCTGGGGCCAACGTCCTGACTTTC. Protein product: CASSLGSVSSGANVLTF. The rearrangement uses TRBV11-3 and TRBJ2-6; unclear D gene. V was trimmed by 1 base and J by 1 base, leaving 11 bases between them. The CDR3 is made up of 17 amino acids. The germline V gene encodes CDR1 SGHNT and CDR2 YENEEA.

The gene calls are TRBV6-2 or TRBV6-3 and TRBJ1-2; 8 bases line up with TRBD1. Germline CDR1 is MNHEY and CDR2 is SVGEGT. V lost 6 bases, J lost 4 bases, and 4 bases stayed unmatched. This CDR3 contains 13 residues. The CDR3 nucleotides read TGTGCCAGCAGCTTACAGGGGGTCTATGGCTACACCTTC. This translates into CASSLQGVYGYTF.

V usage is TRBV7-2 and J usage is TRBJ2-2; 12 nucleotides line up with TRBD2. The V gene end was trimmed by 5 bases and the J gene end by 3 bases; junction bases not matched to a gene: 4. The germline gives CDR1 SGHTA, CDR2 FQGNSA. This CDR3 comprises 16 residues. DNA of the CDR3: TGTGCCAGCAGCCCCCGGACTAGCGGGGACACCGGGGAGCTGTTTTTT. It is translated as CASSPRTSGDTGELFF.

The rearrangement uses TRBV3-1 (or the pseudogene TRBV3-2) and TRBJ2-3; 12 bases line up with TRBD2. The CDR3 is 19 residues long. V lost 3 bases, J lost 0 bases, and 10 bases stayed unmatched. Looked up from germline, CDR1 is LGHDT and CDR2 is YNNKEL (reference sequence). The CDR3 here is CASSHPRLAGAWSTDTQYF. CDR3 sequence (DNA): TGTGCCAGCAGCCACCCACGACTAGCGGGAGCGTGGAGCACAGATACGCAGTATTTT.

The CDR3 here is CASGFIGDEQFF. The CDR3 DNA reads as TGCGCCAGCGGTTTTATCGGGGATGAGCAGTTCTTC. The chain uses TRBV5-1 and TRBJ2-1, with D possibly matching TRBD2 (5 bases). Germline V gene sequence: CDR1 SGHRS, CDR2 YFSETQ. V was clipped by 7 bases and J by 8 bases, with 13 bases between them. The CDR3 is 12 residues long.

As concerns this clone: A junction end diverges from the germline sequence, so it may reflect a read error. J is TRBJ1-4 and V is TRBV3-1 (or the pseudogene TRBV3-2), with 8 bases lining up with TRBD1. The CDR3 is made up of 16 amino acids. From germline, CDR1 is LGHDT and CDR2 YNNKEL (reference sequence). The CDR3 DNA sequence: TGTGCCAGCAGCCACCAGGACGCCAGGGGGCGAGGAAAACTGGTTTTT. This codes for CASSHQDARGRGKLVF.

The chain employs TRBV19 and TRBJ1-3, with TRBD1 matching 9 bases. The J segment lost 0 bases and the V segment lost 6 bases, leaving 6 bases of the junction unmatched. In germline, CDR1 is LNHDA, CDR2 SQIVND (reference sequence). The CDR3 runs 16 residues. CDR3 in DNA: TGTGCCAGTAGAGACAGGGGGTATAGCTCTGGAAACACCATATATTTT. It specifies CASRDRGYSSGNTIYF.

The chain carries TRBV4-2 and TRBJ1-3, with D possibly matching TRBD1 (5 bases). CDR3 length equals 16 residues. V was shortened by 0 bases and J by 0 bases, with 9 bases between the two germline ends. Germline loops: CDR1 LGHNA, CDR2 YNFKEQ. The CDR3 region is CASSQDRGASGNTIYF. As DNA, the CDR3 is TGTGCCAGCAGCCAAGATCGCGGGGCCTCTGGAAACACCATATATTTT.

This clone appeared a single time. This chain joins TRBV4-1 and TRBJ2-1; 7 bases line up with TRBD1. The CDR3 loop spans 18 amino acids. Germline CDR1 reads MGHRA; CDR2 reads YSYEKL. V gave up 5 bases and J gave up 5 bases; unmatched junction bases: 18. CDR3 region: CASSAGTAPFAPNNEQFF. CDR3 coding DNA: TGCGCCAGCAGCGCCGGGACAGCTCCTTTCGCCCCGAACAATGAGCAGTTCTTC.

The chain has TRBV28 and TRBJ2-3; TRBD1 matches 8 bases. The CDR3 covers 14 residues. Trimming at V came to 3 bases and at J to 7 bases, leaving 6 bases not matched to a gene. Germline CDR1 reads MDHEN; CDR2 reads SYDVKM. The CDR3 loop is CASSFRQGLNTQYF. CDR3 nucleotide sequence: TGTGCCAGCAGTTTTCGACAGGGGTTGAATACGCAGTATTTT.

The CDR3 loop reads CASSIDYSLSSYNEQFF. The CDR3 DNA is TGTGCCAGTAGTATAGATTACTCCTTGAGCTCCTACAATGAGCAGTTCTTC. The chain uses TRBV19 and TRBJ2-1; D unclear. There are 17 residues in the CDR3. V was pared by 0 bases and J by 0 bases, with 12 bases between. The V gene's germline CDR1 is LNHDA and CDR2 SQIVND (reference sequence).

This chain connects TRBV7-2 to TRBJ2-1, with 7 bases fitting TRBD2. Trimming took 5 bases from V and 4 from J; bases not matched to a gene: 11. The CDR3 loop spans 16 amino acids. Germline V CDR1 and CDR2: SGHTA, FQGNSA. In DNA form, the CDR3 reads TGTGCCAGCAGCCTGCGGACGGGAGGCCTATACAATGAGCAGTTCTTC. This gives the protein CASSLRTGGLYNEQFF.

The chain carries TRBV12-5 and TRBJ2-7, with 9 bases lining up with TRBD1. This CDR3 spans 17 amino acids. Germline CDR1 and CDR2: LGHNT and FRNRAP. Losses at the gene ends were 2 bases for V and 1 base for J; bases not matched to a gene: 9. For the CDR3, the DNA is TGTGCTAGTGGTTTGTTAATTCCGGGACAGGGATCCTACGAGCAGTACGTC. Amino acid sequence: CASGLLIPGQGSYEQYV.

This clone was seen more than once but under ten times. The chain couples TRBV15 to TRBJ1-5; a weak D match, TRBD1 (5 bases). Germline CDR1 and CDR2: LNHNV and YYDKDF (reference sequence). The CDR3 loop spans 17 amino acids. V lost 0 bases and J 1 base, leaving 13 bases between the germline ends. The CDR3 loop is CATSREEGRWSNQPQHF. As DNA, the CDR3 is TGTGCCACCAGCAGAGAGGAGGGGCGGTGGAGCAATCAGCCCCAGCATTTT.

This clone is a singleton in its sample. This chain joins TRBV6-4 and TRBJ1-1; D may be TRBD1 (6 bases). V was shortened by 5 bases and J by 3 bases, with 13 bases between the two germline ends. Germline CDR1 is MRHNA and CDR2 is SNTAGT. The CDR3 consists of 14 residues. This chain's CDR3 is CASSSRDNYTEAFF. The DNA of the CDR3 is TGTGCCAGCAGTTCCCGGGACAACTACACTGAAGCTTTCTTT.

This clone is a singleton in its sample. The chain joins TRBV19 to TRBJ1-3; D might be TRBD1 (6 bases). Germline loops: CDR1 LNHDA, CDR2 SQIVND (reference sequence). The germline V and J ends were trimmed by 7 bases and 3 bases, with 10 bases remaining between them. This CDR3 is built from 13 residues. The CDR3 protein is CASTGTLGNTIYF. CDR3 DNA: TGTGCCAGTACCGGGACACTTGGAAACACCATATATTTT. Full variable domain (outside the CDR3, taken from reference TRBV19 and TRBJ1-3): DGGITQSPKYLFRKEGQNVTLSCEQNLNHDAMYWYRQDPGQGLRLIYYSQIVNDFQKGDIAEGYSVSREKKESFPLTVTSAQKNPTAFYLCASTGTLGNTIYFGEGSWLTVV.

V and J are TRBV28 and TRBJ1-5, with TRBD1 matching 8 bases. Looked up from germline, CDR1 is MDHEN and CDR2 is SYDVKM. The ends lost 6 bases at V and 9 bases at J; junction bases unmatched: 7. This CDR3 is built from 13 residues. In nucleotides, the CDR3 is TGTGCCAGCAGAGGACAGGGTCTGGGGCCCCAGCATTTT. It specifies CASRGQGLGPQHF.

As DNA, the CDR3 is TGTGCCAGCAGTCCCGCCGGACAGGGAAGTAGGGGAAACACCATATATTTT. Translated: CASSPAGQGSRGNTIYF. The chain joins TRBV6-6 to TRBJ1-3; 8 nucleotides line up with TRBD1. V was pared by 5 bases and J by 4 bases, with 13 bases of the junction left unmatched. The CDR3 runs to 17 residues. CDR1 and CDR2 from the germline V gene are MNHNY and SVGAGI (reference sequence).

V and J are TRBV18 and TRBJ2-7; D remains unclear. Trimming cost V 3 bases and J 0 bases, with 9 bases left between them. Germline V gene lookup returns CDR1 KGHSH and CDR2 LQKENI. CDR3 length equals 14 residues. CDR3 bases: TGTGCCAGCTCACCTTATTCGAGCTCCTACGAGCAGTACTTC. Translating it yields CASSPYSSSYEQYF.

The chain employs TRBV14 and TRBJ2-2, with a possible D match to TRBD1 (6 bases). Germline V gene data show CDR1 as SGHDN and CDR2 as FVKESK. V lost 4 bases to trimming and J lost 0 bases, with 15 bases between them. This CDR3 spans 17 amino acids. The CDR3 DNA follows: TGTGCCAGCAGCCCCTGGGGGCCGACAGCGAACACCGGGGAGCTGTTTTTT. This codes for CASSPWGPTANTGELFF.

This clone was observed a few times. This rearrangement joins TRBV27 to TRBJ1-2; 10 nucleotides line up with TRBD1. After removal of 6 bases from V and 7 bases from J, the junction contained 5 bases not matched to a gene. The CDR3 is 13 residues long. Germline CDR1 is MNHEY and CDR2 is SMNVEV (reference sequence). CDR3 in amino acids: CASRPGQGGGYTF. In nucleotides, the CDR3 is TGTGCCAGCAGACCCGGACAGGGGGGTGGCTACACCTTC.

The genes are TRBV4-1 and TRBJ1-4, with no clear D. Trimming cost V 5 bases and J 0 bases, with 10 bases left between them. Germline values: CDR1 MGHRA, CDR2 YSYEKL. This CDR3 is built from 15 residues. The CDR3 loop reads CASSRTGTTNEKLFF. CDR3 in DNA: TGCGCCAGCAGCAGGACGGGAACAACTAATGAAAAACTGTTTTTT.

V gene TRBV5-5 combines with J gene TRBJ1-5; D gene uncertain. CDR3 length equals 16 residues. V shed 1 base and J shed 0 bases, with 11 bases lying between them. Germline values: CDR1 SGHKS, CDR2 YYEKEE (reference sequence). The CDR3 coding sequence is TGTGCCAGCAGCTTGTTACTCCAATATAGCAATCAGCCCCAGCATTTT. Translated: CASSLLLQYSNQPQHF.

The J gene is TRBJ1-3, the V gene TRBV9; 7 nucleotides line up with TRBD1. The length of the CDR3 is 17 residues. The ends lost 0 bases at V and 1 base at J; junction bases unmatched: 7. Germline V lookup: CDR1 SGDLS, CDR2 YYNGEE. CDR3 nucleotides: TGTGCCAGCAGCGTAGACAGGGGTGTCGGATCTGGAAACACCATATATTTT. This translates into CASSVDRGVGSGNTIYF.

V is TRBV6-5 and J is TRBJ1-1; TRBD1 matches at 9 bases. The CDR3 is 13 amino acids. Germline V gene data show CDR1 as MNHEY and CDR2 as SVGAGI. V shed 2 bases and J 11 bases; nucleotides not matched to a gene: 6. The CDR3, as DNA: TGTGCCAGCAGTTACCAGGGACAGGGTAGCGCTTTCTTT. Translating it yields CASSYQGQGSAFF.

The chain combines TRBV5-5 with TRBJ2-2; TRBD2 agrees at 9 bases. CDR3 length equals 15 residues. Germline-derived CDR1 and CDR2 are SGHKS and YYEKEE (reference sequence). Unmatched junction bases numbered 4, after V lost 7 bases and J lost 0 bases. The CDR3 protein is CASLSGGANTGELFF. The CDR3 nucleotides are TGTGCCAGCCTTAGCGGGGGCGCGAACACCGGGGAGCTGTTTTTT. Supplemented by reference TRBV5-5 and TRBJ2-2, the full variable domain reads DAGVTQSPTHLIKTRGQQVTLRCSPISGHKSVSWYQQVLGQGPQFIFQYYEKEERGRGNFPDRFSARQFPNYSSELNVNALLLGDSALYLCASLSGGANTGELFFGEGSRLTVL.